The 26 T cell receptor beta chains given below trace back to one sample, sequenced in a study of regulatory T cells in long-lasting Graves disease. Time point of the sample: newly diagnosed GD, antithyroid drugs for less than 3 months. From PBMCs, RNA was extracted and then used to make the TCR library. CDR3 regions were amplified by Arm-PCR using iRepertoire HTBI primers to build TCR beta libraries. TCRdb used MiXCR to reprocess the multiplex PCR reads, holding one entry per CDR3 protein. The sample contains about 530,000 distinct CDR3 sequences, about 15% of which appear only once. The sample was also linked to a second study, of T cells in Graves' hyperthyroidism and ophthalmopathy.

The source material was peripheral blood mononuclear cells (PBMCs), sampled at new diagnosis, from a patient treated with antithyroid drugs. The receptors shown here come from a woman aged 35-60 years with Graves disease.

V is TRBV5-1 and J is TRBJ1-1; 7 bases line up with TRBD1. The J segment lost 1 base and the V segment lost 5 bases, leaving 5 bases of the junction unmatched. Germline V CDR1 and CDR2: SGHRS, YFSETQ. The CDR3 totals 14 residues. The CDR3 DNA follows: TGCGCCAGCAGTCAAAACAGGGGGAACACTGAAGCTTTCTTT. Protein sequence: CASSQNRGNTEAFF.

This rearrangement joins TRBV3-1 to TRBJ1-5; possible D gene TRBD1, 6 bases. Trimming left V 3 bases short and J 2 bases short, with 20 bases between. CDR3 length: 18 amino acids. Germline V lookup: CDR1 LGHDT, CDR2 YNNKEL (reference sequence). CDR3 in DNA: TGTGCCAGCAGCCAGGGGGGCTTGCGGTGGCGGGGCAATCAGCCCCAGCATTTT. Translating it yields CASSQGGLRWRGNQPQHF.

This clonotype was seen ten or more times. J is TRBJ2-5 and V is TRBV10-3, with a possible D match to TRBD1 (6 bases). Germline CDR1 reads ENHRY; CDR2 reads SYGVKD. The length of the CDR3 is 14 residues. V was pared by 6 bases and J by 2 bases, with 13 bases between. This chain's CDR3 is CAIRRTETQETQYF. CDR3 DNA sequence: TGTGCCATCAGACGGACAGAAACTCAAGAGACCCAGTACTTC.

This sequence joins TRBV7-9 and TRBJ2-4; D assignment may be TRBD1 or TRBD2 (7 bases each). The CDR3 runs to 12 residues. Trimming removed 5 bases at V and 8 bases at J, with 10 bases between. Germline CDR1 is SEHNR and CDR2 is FQNEAQ (reference sequence). The CDR3 DNA reads TGTGCCAGCAGCCAGGGGGGGTACATTCAGTACTTC. Translating it yields CASSQGGYIQYF. The variable domain in full, with the rest retrieved from reference TRBV7-9 and TRBJ2-4, is DTGVSQNPRHKITKRGQNVTFRCDPISEHNRLYWYRQTLGQGPEFLTYFQNEAQLEKSRLLSDRFSAERPKGSFSTLEIQRTEQGDSAMYLCASSQGGYIQYFGAGTRLSVL.

The chain combines TRBV18 with TRBJ1-1; D possibly corresponds to TRBD1 (5 bases). Germline CDR1 and CDR2: KGHSH and LQKENI. Trimming pared 5 bases from V and 1 base from J, leaving 8 bases between. The CDR3 consists of 13 residues. In DNA, the CDR3 is TGTGCCAGCTCAGACAGCCCGAACACTGAAGCTTTCTTT. This translates into CASSDSPNTEAFF.

This clonotype occurred many times. The CDR3 sequence is CSARGLGVWNTEAFF. The CDR3 region has the DNA TGCAGTGCTAGAGGGTTGGGGGTGTGGAACACTGAAGCTTTCTTT. V gene TRBV20-1 combines with J gene TRBJ1-1; TRBD1 might be the D (5 bases). The germline CDR1 and CDR2 sequences are DFQATT and SNEGSKA (reference sequence). This CDR3 is 15 amino acids long. Between the trimmed V and J ends, which lost 1 base and 1 base, there was a span of 13 bases.

CDR3: CASSLVQGTLTDTQYF. CDR3 DNA sequence: TGCGCCAGCAGCTTGGTCCAGGGGACTCTCACAGATACGCAGTATTTT. The chain recombines TRBV5-1 with TRBJ2-3; D tentatively fits TRBD1 or TRBD2 (6 bases each). V was clipped by 0 bases and J by 2 bases, with 13 bases between them. CDR3 size: 16 residues. CDR1 and CDR2 (germline): SGHRS, YFSETQ.

This chain uses TRBV11-3 with TRBJ2-2, with 9 nucleotides matching TRBD1. CDR3 size: 16 residues. Germline CDR1 reads SGHNT; CDR2 reads YENEEA. The junction had 5 bases not matched to a gene; V was cut back by 5 bases and J by 1 base. The CDR3 bases are TGTGCCAGCAGCCTATCGGGACAGGGGAACACCGGGGAGCTGTTTTTT. It translates to CASSLSGQGNTGELFF.

This clonotype was observed at least ten times. V is TRBV3-1 and J is TRBJ2-7; D unclear. The CDR3 covers 14 residues. Germline V gives CDR1 LGHDT, CDR2 YNNKEL (reference sequence). V was cut by 0 bases and J by 5 bases, with 11 bases left in between. The CDR3 DNA is TGTGCCAGCAGCCAAGATAATAGTAGACACGAGCAGTACTTC. This sequence encodes CASSQDNSRHEQYF.

This clonotype was seen more than once but under ten times. This sequence joins TRBV10-1 and TRBJ2-1; perhaps TRBD1 as D (6 bases). There are 15 residues in the CDR3. Germline V gene data show CDR1 as WNHNN and CDR2 as SYGVQD (reference sequence). V was pared by 5 bases and J by 6 bases, with 17 bases between. Here the CDR3 DNA reads TGCGCCAGCAGTCTTAGTTCAGGGGCTCGCAATGAGCAGTTCTTC. This gives the protein CASSLSSGARNEQFF.

The V and J genes are TRBV9 and TRBJ2-3, with a tentative D call TRBD1 (7 bases). The CDR3 totals 18 residues. From germline, CDR1 is SGDLS and CDR2 YYNGEE. V was trimmed by 0 bases and J by 2 bases, leaving 19 bases between them. The CDR3 loop reads CASSVGVRGAVTTDTQYF. CDR3 DNA: TGTGCCAGCAGCGTAGGAGTCAGGGGGGCGGTAACCACAGATACGCAGTATTTT.

This clonotype was found a few times. This chain joins TRBV12-3 or TRBV12-4 and TRBJ1-3, with D possibly matching TRBD1 (6 bases). CDR3 length: 15 amino acids. The V gene lost 7 bases and the J gene lost 0 bases, with 13 bases spanning the gap. The CDR3 bases are TGTGCCAGCAAGCCGACAGGAACCTCTGGAAACACCATATATTTT. Protein product: CASKPTGTSGNTIYF.

This clonotype was detected ten times or more. The CDR3 DNA reads as TGTGCCAGCAGTTACCGGGACAGCACCTACGAGCAGTACTTC. This gives the protein CASSYRDSTYEQYF. V gene TRBV6-5 combines with J gene TRBJ2-7; 7 bases line up with TRBD1. The junction had 3 bases not matched to a gene; V was cut back by 2 bases and J by 2 bases. The CDR3 spans 14 residues. Germline V gene sequence: CDR1 MNHEY, CDR2 SVGAGI.

This clonotype showed up many times. The rearrangement joins TRBV29-1 to TRBJ1-1; TRBD1 agrees at 8 bases. Unmatched junction bases numbered 17, after V lost 7 bases and J lost 1 base. The CDR3 consists of 17 residues. Germline assignment: CDR1 SQVTM and CDR2 ANQGSEA. The CDR3 here is CSGQLGTGKFPNTEAFF. CDR3 DNA: TGCAGCGGCCAACTCGGGACAGGTAAATTCCCGAACACTGAAGCTTTCTTT.

This clonotype was observed at least ten times. This chain links TRBV12-3 or TRBV12-4 with TRBJ1-1, with no clear D. Deletions cut 6 bases from V and 5 bases from J, with 25 bases between. The CDR3 is 17 residues long. The CDR3 here is CASSLPRDLKLNTEAFF. The CDR3 coding sequence is TGTGCCAGCAGCCTTCCCCGGGATCTCAAACTAAATACTGAAGCTTTCTTT.

This clonotype was detected ten times or more. The J gene is TRBJ2-5, the V gene TRBV10-3; no firm D call. Germline V gene lookup returns CDR1 ENHRY and CDR2 SYGVKD. This CDR3 region has 13 residues. V was cut by 3 bases and J by 5 bases, with 10 bases left in between. The CDR3 loop is CAISDGLGETQYF. CDR3 sequence (DNA): TGTGCCATCAGTGACGGGCTTGGGGAGACCCAGTACTTC.

V and J are TRBV6-2 or TRBV6-3 and TRBJ1-6; 7 bases line up with TRBD1. The CDR3 covers 16 residues. Germline loops: CDR1 MNHEY, CDR2 SVGEGT. V dropped 5 bases and J dropped 5; count of bases not matched to a gene: 9. In nucleotides, the CDR3 is TGTGCCAGCAGTACCCGAACAGGGGCGAATAATTCACCCCTCCACTTT. Protein: CASSTRTGANNSPLHF.

This clonotype was seen at least ten times. V and J are TRBV11-2 and TRBJ2-7; D call uncertain. The length of the CDR3 is 14 residues. Germline V gene sequence: CDR1 SGHAT, CDR2 FQNNGV. Trimming cost V 5 bases and J 5 bases, with 16 bases left between them. The DNA of the CDR3 is TGTGCCAGCAGCCGCCAACCGTCGGCGGACGAGCAGTACTTC. Its translation is CASSRQPSADEQYF.

V is TRBV30 and J is TRBJ2-2; no definite D call. The CDR3 runs 14 residues. CDR1 is GTSNPN, CDR2 SVGIG, per germline (reference sequence). Trimming pared 2 bases from V and 5 bases from J, leaving 12 bases between. The CDR3 bases are TGTGCCTGGAGTCGCCCCGGACGGACCGGGGAGCTGTTTTTT. Protein: CAWSRPGRTGELFF.

This clonotype was seen only a few times. This sequence joins TRBV29-1 and TRBJ2-2; TRBD1 matches 9 bases. The CDR3 length is 16 residues. Trimming cost V 5 bases and J 4 bases; bases outside gene matches: 11. Germline V gives CDR1 SQVTM, CDR2 ANQGSEA. The CDR3 coding sequence is TGCAGCGTTCGGGACAGGGTAGCGGCGGGCACCGGGGAGCTGTTTTTT. This codes for CSVRDRVAAGTGELFF.

This clonotype was seen repeatedly, ten times or more. The J gene is TRBJ1-1, the V gene TRBV6-1, with D maybe TRBD1 (6 bases). There are 17 residues in the CDR3. The germline V and J ends were trimmed by 5 bases and 3 bases, with 22 bases remaining between them. CDR1 and CDR2 (germline): MNHNS, SASEGT. The CDR3 DNA reads as TGTGCCAGCAGTCCAACGCGGGGGGGGGCGAAATACACTGAAGCTTTCTTT. Protein: CASSPTRGGAKYTEAFF.

In its sample, this clonotype was seen many times. This chain connects TRBV3-1 to TRBJ1-1; D ambiguous. The germline CDR1 and CDR2 sequences are LGHDT and YNNKEL (reference sequence). Deletions cut 2 bases from V and 8 bases from J, with 6 bases between. This CDR3 spans 11 amino acids. CDR3 in amino acids: CASSQRGEAFF. The DNA of the CDR3 is TGTGCCAGCAGCCAACGAGGAGAAGCTTTCTTT.

The chain has TRBV19 and TRBJ1-2; D call uncertain. Germline V CDR1 and CDR2: LNHDA, SQIVND (reference sequence). This CDR3 contains 13 residues. V was clipped by 3 bases and J by 8 bases, with 13 bases between them. The CDR3 sequence is CASSMVGKGGYTF. The DNA for the CDR3 is TGTGCCAGTAGTATGGTAGGGAAGGGAGGCTACACCTTC.

Many counts were recorded for this clonotype. The chain uses TRBV29-1 and TRBJ1-2; 10 bases fit TRBD1. Losses at the gene ends were 7 bases for V and 2 bases for J; bases not matched to a gene: 10. The CDR3 totals 15 residues. Looked up from germline, CDR1 is SQVTM and CDR2 is ANQGSEA. The DNA for the CDR3 is TGCAGCGCACGGACAGGGGGGCATCGCAACTATGGCTACACCTTC. This encodes CSARTGGHRNYGYTF.

The table lists this clonotype with many counts. The rearrangement uses TRBV12-3 or TRBV12-4 and TRBJ1-4; D unclear. V lost 5 bases and J lost 4, with 17 bases in between. The CDR3 runs 16 residues. Written as DNA, the CDR3 is TGTGCCAGCAGTACCGGGCCCCCCGAGGGTAATGAAAAACTGTTTTTT. Translated, it gives CASSTGPPEGNEKLFF.

This clonotype was recorded many times. The junction and the germline gene differ at one end; a read error may be behind it. The chain recombines TRBV6-1 with TRBJ2-7; D might be TRBD1 or TRBD2, each matching 5 bases. Germline V gene data show CDR1 as MNHNS and CDR2 as SASEGT. This CDR3 contains 14 residues. The chain's CDR3 is CASSTSGRTYKQYF. In nucleotides, the CDR3 is TGTGCCAGCAGTACCTCGGGACGGACCTACAAGCAGTACTTC.